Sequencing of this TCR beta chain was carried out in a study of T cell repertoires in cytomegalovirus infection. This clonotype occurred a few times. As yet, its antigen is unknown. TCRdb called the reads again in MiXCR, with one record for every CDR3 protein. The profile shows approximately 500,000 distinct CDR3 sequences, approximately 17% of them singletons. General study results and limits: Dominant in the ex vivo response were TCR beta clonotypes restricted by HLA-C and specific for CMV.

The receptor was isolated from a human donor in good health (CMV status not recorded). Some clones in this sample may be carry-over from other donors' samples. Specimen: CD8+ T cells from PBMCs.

The CDR3 here is CASFEDGTEAFF. CDR3 bases: TGTGCCAGCTTCGAGGATGGCACTGAAGCTTTCTTT. V usage is TRBV27 and J usage is TRBJ1-1, with D unclear. Trimming left V 8 bases short and J 4 bases short, with 11 bases between. This CDR3 contains 12 residues. Germline values: CDR1 MNHEY, CDR2 SMNVEV (reference sequence).